Listed below are T cell receptor beta chains from one sample, sequenced in a study of blood T cell repertoires in COVID-19. TCRdb's copy holds only in-frame clones and misses some; the assay was immunoSEQ multiplex PCR. The sample includes approximately 58,000 clones, more than 75% seen only once; the top ten take more than 4.5%. Sequencing was done on a sample of peripheral blood. The receptors come from a man aged 40-49 years with active COVID-19. CDR3s include the opening cysteine and the closing phenylalanine or tryptophan. Each record gives: CDR3 protein, J gene, V gene, clone size. Size is stated for part of the rows, as once, few or many counts, or as a class when the clone is expanded.

CDR3 protein: CASSLARPGGGNTIYF
J gene: TRBJ1-3
V gene: TRBV7-8
clone size: -

CDR3 protein: CASSLSGAGTEAFF
J gene: TRBJ1-1
V gene: TRBV5-8
clone size: -

CDR3 protein: CASTLTPGDRSGYTF
J gene: TRBJ1-2
V gene: TRBV6-5
clone size: -

CDR3 protein: CASRVLQGAGSYGYTF
J gene: TRBJ1-2
V gene: TRBV6-4
clone size: -

CDR3 protein: CASSPSRGTGNTIYF
J gene: TRBJ1-3
V gene: TRBV18
clone size: -

CDR3 protein: CASSLRGWTEAFF
J gene: TRBJ1-1
V gene: TRBV27
clone size: few

CDR3 protein: CASSSGIAGNTIYF
J gene: TRBJ1-3
V gene: TRBV27
clone size: -

CDR3 protein: CASSPAGSSYNEQFF
J gene: TRBJ2-1
V gene: TRBV5-6
clone size: -

CDR3 protein: CASSLEGWSGTYYNEQFF
J gene: TRBJ2-1
V gene: TRBV5-1
clone size: -

CDR3 protein: CASSLGGRAEETQYF
J gene: TRBJ2-5
V gene: TRBV5-4
clone size: -